Presented here are 10 T cell receptor beta chains from one specimen sequenced in a study of shared clonotypes between healthy human individuals. Assay used: immunoSEQ multiplex PCR; TCRdb lists only in-frame clones, some missing. Of about 870,000 clones in the sample, more than 85% are singletons; the top ten hold nearly 25%. CD8 cells regarded as naive lacked CD45RO, were positively chosen for CCR7, and omitted terminally differentiated effector memory CD45RA+ cells. The sequenced sample was naive CD8+ T cells sorted from blood. Every receptor here comes from a man aged 25 to 45 in good health.

V gene TRBV27 combines with J gene TRBJ2-7; unclear D gene. Germline loops: CDR1 MNHEY, CDR2 SMNVEV (reference sequence). Trimming left V 11 bases short and J 6 bases short, with 8 bases between. CDR3 length equals 9 residues. Written as DNA, the CDR3 is TGTGCCCCCTTCGGCGAGCAGTACTTC. Translated, it gives CAPFGEQYF.

The rearrangement links TRBV9 to TRBJ1-2, with 8 positions matching TRBD1. Trimming cost V 2 bases and J 5 bases; bases outside gene matches: 8. The CDR3 extends over 15 amino acids. Germline V gene sequence: CDR1 SGDLS, CDR2 YYNGEE. CDR3 in amino acids: CASSVTTGEVYGYTF. CDR3 in DNA: TGTGCCAGCAGCGTTACGACAGGGGAAGTATATGGCTACACCTTC.

This chain links TRBV7-6 with TRBJ2-3, with TRBD1 matching 7 bases. The CDR3 is 14 amino acids. V trimming: 3 bases; J trimming: 6 bases; junction bases outside the gene matches: 6. Germline assignment: CDR1 SGHVS and CDR2 FNYEAQ. In DNA, the CDR3 is TGTGCCAGCAGCTTGATGGGGACAGTGGATACGCAGTATTTT. Amino acid sequence: CASSLMGTVDTQYF.

The chain employs TRBV6-1 and TRBJ1-4; no clear D. The germline V and J ends were trimmed by 2 bases and 5 bases, with 12 bases remaining between them. The CDR3 contains 15 residues. Per the germline V gene, CDR1 is MNHNS and CDR2 is SASEGT. CDR3 nucleotides: TGTGCCAGCAGTGAATACATACGTAGGAATGAAAAACTGTTTTTT. Translated: CASSEYIRRNEKLFF.

J is TRBJ2-1 and V is TRBV20-1; D not resolved. With 6 bases removed from V and 5 bases from J, the gap between germline ends came to 8 bases. The CDR3 is made up of 11 amino acids. Germline CDR1 and CDR2: DFQATT and SNEGSKA (reference sequence). The CDR3 sequence is CSAEKNNEQFF. CDR3 DNA sequence: TGCAGTGCCGAGAAAAACAATGAGCAGTTCTTC.

The V and J genes are TRBV6-5 and TRBJ1-1; D remains unclear. Germline-derived CDR1 and CDR2 are MNHEY and SVGAGI. The germline V and J ends were trimmed by 0 bases and 7 bases, with 9 bases remaining between them. CDR3 length: 13 residues. In nucleotides, the CDR3 is TGTGCCAGCAGTTACTCAGGGAGAGGTGAAGCTTTCTTT. Its translation: CASSYSGRGEAFF.

The chain links TRBV29-1 to TRBJ2-1, with TRBD2 matching 11 bases. The V segment lost 3 bases and the J segment 3 bases; nucleotides outside the gene matches: 13. The CDR3 length is 18 residues. CDR1 is SQVTM, CDR2 ANQGSEA, per germline. The CDR3 DNA reads as TGCAGCGTTGATAGAGTACTAGCGGGAGAGATTAACTACAATGAGCAGTTCTTC. This translates into CSVDRVLAGEINYNEQFF.

This chain uses TRBV9 with TRBJ2-3; the match to TRBD1 covers 11 bases. With 3 bases clipped from V and 2 bases from J, the junction kept 11 bases outside the gene matches. This CDR3 region has 18 residues. Per the germline V gene, CDR1 is SGDLS and CDR2 is YYNGEE. CDR3 region: CASSATDWDRGNTDTQYF. The CDR3, as DNA: TGTGCCAGCAGCGCGACAGACTGGGACAGGGGGAACACAGATACGCAGTATTTT.

This clone was counted once. The rearrangement links TRBV7-9 to TRBJ1-1; D remains ambiguous. Trimming cost V 2 bases and J 2 bases, with 24 bases left between them. Germline V gene data show CDR1 as SEHNR and CDR2 as FQNEAQ (reference sequence). CDR3 length: 19 residues. This chain's CDR3 is CASSLYRITDPFGNTEAFF. CDR3 in DNA: TGTGCCAGCAGCTTATATAGGATTACGGACCCCTTCGGAAACACTGAAGCTTTCTTT. The full variable domain, with the rest looked up from reference TRBV7-9 and TRBJ1-1, is DTGVSQNPRHKITKRGQNVTFRCDPISEHNRLYWYRQTLGQGPEFLTYFQNEAQLEKSRLLSDRFSAERPKGSFSTLEIQRTEQGDSAMYLCASSLYRITDPFGNTEAFFGQGTRLTVV.

V usage is TRBV27 and J usage is TRBJ2-7, with D hard to call. CDR1 MNHEY and CDR2 SMNVEV come from the germline V gene (reference sequence). Trimming removed 5 bases at V and 5 bases at J, with 19 bases between. The CDR3 contains 15 residues. In DNA, the CDR3 is TGTGCCAGCAGTCTGGCCGGGTCACTCAGCGACGAGCAGTACTTC. Translating it yields CASSLAGSLSDEQYF.